This T cell receptor beta chain was identified in a study of PD-1 blockade in classical Hodgkin lymphoma. At the level of the study: Patients had nivolumab dosed at 3 mg/kg, delivered intravenously every 2 weeks.

Concerning this clone: Its antigen is undetermined.

Findings of the study overall: It was reported that newly diagnosed patients had less baseline TCR diversity than healthy donors. Possibly reflecting disease activity or prior therapy, repertoire differences have causes that remain undefined.

With no exception, relapse followed autologous stem cell transplantation in all patients, and brentuximab vedotin exposure varied. The study recorded best responses of complete response, partial response or progressive disease. This table comes from immunoSEQ multiplex PCR, and its TCRdb copy is limited to in-frame clones, with some not included. The sample includes some 32,000 clones, roughly four fifths of them seen just once. CDR1 and CDR2 from the germline V gene are SGHNT and YENEEA. The V gene end was trimmed by 5 bases and the J gene end by 3 bases; junction bases not matched to a gene: 4. The CDR3 is 16 amino acids.

The chain carries TRBV11-3 and TRBJ2-3, with 14 bases aligning to TRBD2. The sequenced sample was peripheral blood mononuclear cells (PBMCs), obtained at baseline. This receptor was identified in a human donor with classical Hodgkin lymphoma. This CDR3 is CASSRGLAGETDTQYF. The CDR3 DNA sequence: TGTGCCAGCAGCCGGGGACTAGCGGGGGAGACAGATACGCAGTATTTT.